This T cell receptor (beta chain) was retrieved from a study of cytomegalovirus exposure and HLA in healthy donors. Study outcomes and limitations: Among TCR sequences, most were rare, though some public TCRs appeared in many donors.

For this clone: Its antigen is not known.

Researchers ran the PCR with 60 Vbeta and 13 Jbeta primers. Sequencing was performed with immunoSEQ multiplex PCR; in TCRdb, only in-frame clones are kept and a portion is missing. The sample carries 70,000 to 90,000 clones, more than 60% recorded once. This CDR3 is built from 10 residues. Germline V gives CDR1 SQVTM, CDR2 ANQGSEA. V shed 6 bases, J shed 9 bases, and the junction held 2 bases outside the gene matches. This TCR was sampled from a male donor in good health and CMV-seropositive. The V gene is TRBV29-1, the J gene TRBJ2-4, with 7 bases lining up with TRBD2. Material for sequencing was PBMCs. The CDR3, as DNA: TGCAGCGTACGGGAGGCCATTCAGTACTTC. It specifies CSVREAIQYF.